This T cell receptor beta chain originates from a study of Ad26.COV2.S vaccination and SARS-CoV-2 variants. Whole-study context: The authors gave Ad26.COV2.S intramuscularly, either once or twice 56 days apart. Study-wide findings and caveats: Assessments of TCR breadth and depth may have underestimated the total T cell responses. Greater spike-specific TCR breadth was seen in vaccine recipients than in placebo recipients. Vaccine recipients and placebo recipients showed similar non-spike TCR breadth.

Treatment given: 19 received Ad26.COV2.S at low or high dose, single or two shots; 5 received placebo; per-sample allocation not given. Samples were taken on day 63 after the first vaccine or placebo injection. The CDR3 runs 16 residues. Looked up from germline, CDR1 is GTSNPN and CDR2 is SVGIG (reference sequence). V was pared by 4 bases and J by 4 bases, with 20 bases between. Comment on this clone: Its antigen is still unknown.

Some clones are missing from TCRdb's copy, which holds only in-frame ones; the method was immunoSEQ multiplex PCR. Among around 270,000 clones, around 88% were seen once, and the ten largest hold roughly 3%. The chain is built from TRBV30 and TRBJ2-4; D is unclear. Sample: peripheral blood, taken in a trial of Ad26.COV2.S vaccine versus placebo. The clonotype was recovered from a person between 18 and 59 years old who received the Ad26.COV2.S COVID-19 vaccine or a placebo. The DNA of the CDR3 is TGTGCCTGGAAGAATACGGGCACTTTAAGGAAAAACATTCAGTACTTC. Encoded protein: CAWKNTGTLRKNIQYF.